These 18 T cell receptor beta chains were all obtained from the same sample, sequenced in a study of siplizumab effects on memory and regulatory T cells. Only in-frame clones appear in the TCRdb table, and some are missing; sequencing was by immunoSEQ multiplex PCR. This sample yields some 96,000 clones, of which about 94% are seen a single time; roughly 1.3% belongs to the top ten. Source material: non-Treg CD4+ T cells sorted from blood. The receptors originated from a human donor in good health.

About this clone: Distinct nucleotide sequences in the sample also encode this CDR3. The J gene is TRBJ2-3, the V gene TRBV19; D gene ambiguous. CDR3 length: 12 residues. Germline CDR1 reads LNHDA; CDR2 reads SQIVND (reference sequence). V gave up 5 bases and J gave up 6 bases, with 9 bases separating them. The CDR3 loop is CASSSTWDTQYF. CDR3 nucleotides: TGTGCCAGTAGTTCAACCTGGGATACGCAGTATTTT.

The V call is TRBV5-4, the J call TRBJ1-1; D is ambiguous. CDR1 and CDR2 from the germline V gene are SGHNT and YYREEE (reference sequence). V lost 0 bases to trimming and J lost 10 bases, with 13 bases between them. The length of the CDR3 is 13 residues. The CDR3 sequence: CASSLGGLEGAFF. The DNA for the CDR3 is TGTGCCAGCAGCTTGGGCGGACTTGAAGGAGCTTTCTTT.

This clone was counted once. This chain uses TRBV9 with TRBJ1-2, with 7 bases matching TRBD1. CDR3 length: 12 residues. Per germline, CDR1 SGDLS and CDR2 YYNGEE. The V segment lost 3 bases and the J segment 13 bases; nucleotides outside the gene matches: 9. This CDR3 reads CASSGGQRRITF. The CDR3 DNA reads as TGTGCCAGCAGCGGGGGACAGCGACGTATCACCTTC.

The chain has TRBV11-3 and TRBJ2-1; D may be TRBD1 (6 bases). There are 16 residues in the CDR3. V was cut by 3 bases and J by 2 bases, with 14 bases left in between. Germline lookup yields CDR1 SGHNT and CDR2 YENEEA. The CDR3 region is CASSLGLRGAYNEQFF. CDR3 in DNA: TGTGCCAGCAGCTTGGGGCTCAGGGGTGCCTACAATGAGCAGTTCTTC.

The V and J genes are TRBV19 and TRBJ1-5; a weak D match, TRBD1 (5 bases). The CDR3 consists of 15 residues. The germline CDR1 and CDR2 sequences are LNHDA and SQIVND (reference sequence). V was trimmed by 2 bases and J by 3 bases, leaving 11 bases between them. The CDR3 DNA sequence: TGTGCCAGTAGTATAATACGAGGGGACAATCAGCCCCAGCATTTT. Translated: CASSIIRGDNQPQHF.

The chain is built from TRBV28 and TRBJ2-5, with a weak D call TRBD2 (6 bases). Looked up from germline, CDR1 is MDHEN and CDR2 is SYDVKM. CDR3 length: 12 residues. V was cut by 7 bases and J by 2 bases, with 8 bases left in between. CDR3 protein: CASTSGQETQYF. The CDR3 DNA is TGTGCCAGCACGAGCGGGCAAGAGACCCAGTACTTC.

J is TRBJ2-5 and V is TRBV10-2, with 11 bases identical to TRBD2. V lost 0 bases to trimming and J lost 8 bases; unmatched junction nucleotides: 8. This CDR3 is built from 16 residues. Germline V lookup: CDR1 WSHSY, CDR2 SAAADI. CDR3 amino acids: CASSESISSGRPTQYF. The CDR3 DNA reads TGCGCCAGCAGTGAGTCGATATCTAGCGGGAGGCCCACCCAGTACTTC.

The rearrangement links TRBV2 to TRBJ2-2; no firm D call. V was pared by 4 bases and J by 0 bases, with 9 bases between. This CDR3 region has 15 residues. Germline loops: CDR1 SNHLY, CDR2 FYNNEI. This chain's CDR3 is CASSAVRTNTGELFF. The CDR3 DNA is TGTGCCAGCAGTGCAGTCAGAACGAACACCGGGGAGCTGTTTTTT.

The chain is built from TRBV19 and TRBJ2-5; 13 bases are a match to TRBD2. Germline V gene lookup returns CDR1 LNHDA and CDR2 SQIVND (reference sequence). V was pared by 2 bases and J by 5 bases, with 14 bases of the junction left unmatched. The CDR3 is made up of 19 amino acids. CDR3 in amino acids: CASSISGTSGILSAETQYF. CDR3 DNA: TGTGCCAGTAGTATATCCGGGACTAGCGGGATCCTCTCAGCGGAGACCCAGTACTTC.

The chain recombines TRBV5-1 with TRBJ1-2, with 8 bases matching TRBD1. The germline V gene has CDR1 SGHRS and CDR2 YFSETQ. V shed 3 bases, J shed 4 bases, and the junction held 14 bases outside the gene matches. The CDR3 consists of 17 residues. CDR3 DNA: TGCGCCAGCAGCTCCTCGGACAGGGAGCAATCGGGCTATGGCTACACCTTC. Translating gives CASSSSDREQSGYGYTF. Full variable domain (rest looked up from reference TRBV5-1 and TRBJ1-2): KAGVTQTPRYLIKTRGQQVTLSCSPISGHRSVSWYQQTPGQGLQFLFEYFSETQRNKGNFPGRFSGRQFSNSRSEMNVSTLELGDSALYLCASSSSDREQSGYGYTFGSGTRLTVV.

Worth noting for this clone: Other DNA sequences of this sample code for an identical CDR3. CDR3 in DNA: TGTGCCAGCAGCCTAGTTAGTCGGACTATCTCCTACGAGCAGTACTTC. Translation: CASSLVSRTISYEQYF. This chain joins TRBV11-2 and TRBJ2-7; TRBD2 might be the D (6 bases). The CDR3 contains 16 residues. CDR1 is SGHAT, CDR2 FQNNGV, per germline. Trimming left V 5 bases short and J 0 bases short, with 17 bases between.

A word on this clone: Other DNA sequences in this sample translate to the same CDR3. The chain joins TRBV7-9 to TRBJ1-4; tentative D call: TRBD1 (6 bases). CDR1 and CDR2 from the germline V gene are SEHNR and FQNEAQ (reference sequence). V gave up 2 bases and J gave up 5 bases, with 9 bases separating them. This CDR3 comprises 14 residues. CDR3 sequence (DNA): TGTGCCAGCAGCTTACAGGGGACAAATGAAAAACTGTTTTTT. This translates into CASSLQGTNEKLFF.

The V and J genes are TRBV27 and TRBJ1-2, with 8 bases matching TRBD1. This CDR3 is 14 amino acids long. After removal of 4 bases from V and 7 bases from J, the junction contained 8 bases not matched to a gene. Germline CDR1 and CDR2: MNHEY and SMNVEV (reference sequence). The CDR3: CASSSTDREGGYTF. CDR3 DNA: TGTGCCAGCAGTTCCACGGACAGGGAGGGTGGCTACACCTTC.

The J gene is TRBJ2-2, the V gene TRBV19, with no clear D. V was cut by 6 bases and J by 5 bases, with 7 bases left in between. Germline loops: CDR1 LNHDA, CDR2 SQIVND (reference sequence). CDR3 length equals 12 residues. Here the CDR3 reads CASRAGTGELFF. In nucleotides, the CDR3 is TGTGCCAGTAGGGCTGGGACCGGGGAGCTGTTTTTT.

This clone was recorded only once. The chain links TRBV5-4 to TRBJ2-3; a possible D gene is TRBD2 (5 bases). The CDR3 is made up of 17 amino acids. V shed 0 bases and J shed 0 bases, with 14 bases lying between them. The V gene's germline CDR1 is SGHNT and CDR2 YYREEE (reference sequence). The DNA for the CDR3 is TGTGCCAGCAGCTTGGGTAGCGTAAAAACTAGCACAGATACGCAGTATTTT. Encoded protein: CASSLGSVKTSTDTQYF.

V and J are TRBV10-2 and TRBJ2-7; D is uncertain. The CDR3 consists of 14 residues. The germline gives CDR1 WSHSY, CDR2 SAAADI. V lost 0 bases and J lost 2, with 8 bases in between. CDR3 coding DNA: TGCGCCAGCAGTGAGTCGCCGGGTCCCTACGAGCAGTACTTC. This sequence encodes CASSESPGPYEQYF.

This clone was recorded only once. This chain links TRBV30 with TRBJ1-4; tentatively, D is TRBD1 (6 bases). The CDR3 totals 14 residues. V lost 3 bases and J 4 bases, leaving 12 bases between the germline ends. Looked up from germline, CDR1 is GTSNPN and CDR2 is SVGIG (reference sequence). CDR3 region: CAWSRGQSNEKLFF. The CDR3 DNA sequence: TGTGCCTGGAGCCGCGGACAGAGTAATGAAAAACTGTTTTTT.

The genes are TRBV9 and TRBJ2-1; tentatively, D is TRBD1 (5 bases). Germline V gene sequence: CDR1 SGDLS, CDR2 YYNGEE. V was trimmed by 7 bases and J by 0 bases, leaving 11 bases between them. The CDR3 is made up of 14 amino acids. This CDR3 is CASSKTGSYNEQFF. The CDR3 DNA follows: TGTGCCAGCTCGAAAACAGGCTCCTACAATGAGCAGTTCTTC.